A single sample gave rise to the 2 T cell receptor beta chains below, sequenced in a study of cytomegalovirus exposure and HLA in healthy donors. The PCR contained 60 Vbeta and 13 Jbeta primers. The assay was immunoSEQ multiplex PCR, and TCRdb's table has in-frame clones only and misses some. Of nearly 110,000 clones in the sample, less than 85% are singletons; the top ten hold roughly 2.3%. The specimen sequenced was PBMCs. Source of these receptors: a man aged 18 to 35 in good health and CMV-seronegative.

The CDR3 DNA sequence: TGTGCCAGCAGTTTGGAAGGGGGCGGATCCTACAATGAGCAGTTCTTC. It yields the protein CASSLEGGGSYNEQFF. This sequence joins TRBV6-5 and TRBJ2-1; 7 positions match TRBD1. The CDR3 covers 16 residues. The germline gives CDR1 MNHEY, CDR2 SVGAGI. Germline trimming cut 4 bases from V and 1 base from J; bases unmatched to any gene: 7.

This chain uses TRBV7-6 with TRBJ1-6; D might be TRBD1 (6 bases). The CDR3 is 15 amino acids. Trimming shortened V by 0 bases and J by 4 bases, and 7 bases separated the two germline ends. The V gene's germline CDR1 is SGHVS and CDR2 FNYEAQ. The CDR3 nucleotides are TGTGCCAGCAGCTTAGCGCAGGGGTATAATTCACCCCTCCACTTT. As protein: CASSLAQGYNSPLHF.